This T cell receptor (beta chain) appears in the sequencing data of a study of human CD8 memory T cell subsets. Study findings and constraints: For stem-like memory and precursor exhausted T cells, diversity was similarly high, which was not true of effector memory cells. The authors found that stem-like memory and precursor exhausted T cell repertoires overlapped minimally.

Construction of TCR beta libraries was accomplished by means of UMI-labeled 5' RACE. Following a re-call of the 5' RACE reads, TCRdb has one entry per CDR3 protein and lacks DNA. The sample has 5,000 to 8,000 distinct CDR3 sequences. Early memory CD8+ T cells that were CCR7+ PD-1+ TIGIT+ with exhausted-like traits constituted the TPEX cells. It was from duplicate vials of 150,000 sorted CD8+ T cells per subset that RNA came. The CDR3 sequence is 14 residues long. Germline V CDR1 and CDR2: SGHRS, YFSETQ. With respect to this clonotype: Antigen: not known.

The TCR sequence derives from a human donor in good health. This rearrangement joins TRBV5-1 to TRBJ2-7. Material for sequencing was CD8+ T cells from PBMCs. The CDR3 protein is CASSLEPDLYEQYF.